This is a list of T cell receptor beta chains from one sample in a study of PD-L1 blockade in urothelial cancer. Sequencing was performed with immunoSEQ multiplex PCR; in TCRdb, only in-frame clones are kept and a portion is missing. This table has approximately 50,000 clones, around 80% appearing once. Sequencing used PBMCs, obtained around atezolizumab (anti-PD-L1) treatment. These receptors came from a man aged 70 or older with urothelial cancer. Both conserved end residues are part of each CDR3. A D gene is named only where the DNA matches it firmly. Clone size is given for some rows only: seen once, a few or many times, or a class if the clone is expanded.

V gene	J gene	D gene	clone size	CDR3 protein	CDR3 DNA
TRBV2	TRBJ2-2	-	-	CASSEGQGTGELFF	TGTGCCAGCAGTGAAGGGCAGGGGACCGGGGAGCTGTTTTTT
TRBV7-8	TRBJ1-6	TRBD1	few	CASSLRFGTGFNSPLHF	TGTGCCAGCAGCTTAAGGTTTGGGACAGGGTTCAATTCACCCCTCCACTTT
TRBV7-9	TRBJ1-2	TRBD1	few	CASTGGQGGYGYTF	TGTGCCAGCACCGGGGGACAGGGAGGATATGGCTACACCTTC
TRBV19	TRBJ1-2	TRBD1	-	CASSRQGDSYGYTF	TGTGCCAGTAGCCGACAGGGTGACAGCTATGGCTACACCTTC
TRBV18	TRBJ1-2	-	-	CASSPISTGRNYGYTF	TGTGCCAGCTCACCTATTTCGACAGGACGAAACTATGGCTACACCTTC
TRBV2	TRBJ2-1	-	-	CASSVEAVPYNEQFF	TGTGCCAGCAGTGTGGAAGCGGTACCCTACAATGAGCAGTTCTTC
TRBV28	TRBJ2-1	TRBD2	-	CASSFPTSGRANEQFF	TGTGCCAGCAGTTTCCCCACTAGCGGGAGGGCAAATGAGCAGTTCTTC
TRBV5-8	TRBJ1-5	-	-	CASTNNQPQHF	TGTGCCAGCACCAACAATCAGCCCCAGCATTTT
TRBV19	TRBJ1-2	-	few	CASSITAGSNYGYTF	TGTGCCAGTAGTATAACGGCGGGATCTAACTATGGCTACACCTTC
TRBV19	TRBJ2-1	TRBD2	-	CASSFLTSGSNEQFF	TGTGCCAGTAGTTTTTTGACTAGCGGGAGTAATGAGCAGTTCTTC
TRBV27	TRBJ1-2	TRBD1	once	CASSFWTGDGYTF	TGTGCCAGCAGTTTCTGGACAGGGGACGGCTACACCTTC
TRBV27	TRBJ1-3	-	many	CASSSAGAPGNTIYF	TGTGCCAGCAGTTCAGCAGGTGCCCCTGGAAACACCATATATTTT
TRBV6-5	TRBJ1-2	-	-	CASRPRGEWNGYTF	TGTGCCAGCAGGCCCCGGGGGGAATGGAATGGCTACACCTTC
TRBV2	TRBJ2-5	-	-	CASSEAQVIAEETQYF	TGTGCCAGCAGTGAAGCGCAAGTTATAGCGGAAGAGACCCAGTACTTC
TRBV28	TRBJ1-5	TRBD1	-	CASRTNRGAPSNQPQHF	TGTGCCAGCAGAACAAACAGGGGAGCCCCTTCGAATCAGCCCCAGCATTTT
TRBV6-5	TRBJ1-1	TRBD1	-	CASMAGGTDTEAFF	TGTGCCAGCATGGCAGGGGGAACGGACACTGAAGCTTTCTTT
TRBV5-6	TRBJ2-7	TRBD2	-	CASSSTSGSDEQYF	TGTGCCAGCAGCTCGACTAGCGGGAGTGACGAGCAGTACTTC
TRBV19	TRBJ1-2	TRBD1	many	CASRTGGGYTF	TGTGCCAGTAGGACAGGGGGTGGCTACACCTTC
TRBV30	TRBJ1-1	TRBD1	-	CAWSARTGARNTEAFF	TGTGCCTGGAGTGCCCGCACAGGGGCCAGGAACACTGAAGCTTTCTTT
TRBV2	TRBJ1-1	-	-	CASSKEGVKRTEAFF	TGTGCCAGCAGCAAAGAGGGTGTTAAGCGGACTGAAGCTTTCTTT
TRBV25-1	TRBJ2-1	-	-	CASSERLLNNNEQFF	TGTGCCAGCAGTGAGCGACTCCTGAACAACAATGAGCAGTTCTTC
TRBV19	TRBJ2-3	TRBD1	-	CASSKDRGTQYF	TGTGCCAGTAGTAAGGACAGGGGAACGCAGTATTTT
TRBV19	TRBJ2-5	-	-	CASSEGVGETQYF	TGTGCCAGTAGTGAGGGAGTTGGTGAGACCCAGTACTTC
TRBV19	TRBJ1-5	-	-	CASTHAGGNQPQHF	TGTGCCAGTACCCATGCAGGGGGCAATCAGCCCCAGCATTTT
TRBV2	TRBJ1-5	TRBD1	-	CASRAPGTGDQPQHF	TGTGCCAGCAGAGCGCCGGGGACAGGGGATCAGCCCCAGCATTTT
TRBV5-1	TRBJ2-7	TRBD1	-	CASSPRPGQGVDEQYF	TGCGCCAGCAGCCCCCGGCCGGGACAGGGGGTTGACGAGCAGTACTTC
TRBV19	TRBJ1-1	TRBD1	-	CASSTLINRQGYGTEAFF	TGTGCCAGTAGCACCCTCATAAACAGACAGGGCTACGGCACTGAAGCTTTCTTT
TRBV2	TRBJ1-2	-	-	CASIPQGSYGYTF	TGTGCCAGCATACCACAGGGTAGTTATGGCTACACCTTC
TRBV11-1	TRBJ1-1	-	-	CASSFFGGNTEAFF	TGTGCCAGCAGCTTTTTTGGCGGGAACACTGAAGCTTTCTTT
TRBV5-1	TRBJ1-2	TRBD1	-	CASSWDRGSGYTF	TGCGCCAGCAGCTGGGACAGGGGGTCTGGCTACACCTTC
TRBV28	TRBJ2-3	-	once	CASSPQGITDTQYF	TGTGCCAGCAGTCCCCAGGGGATCACAGATACGCAGTATTTT
TRBV10-1	TRBJ2-5	TRBD2	-	CASSGGLAGVRETQYF	TGCGCCAGCAGTGGGGGACTAGCGGGAGTTCGGGAGACCCAGTACTTC
TRBV29-1	TRBJ2-1	-	-	CSVARAGFSYNEQFF	TGCAGCGTTGCGCGAGCGGGCTTTTCCTACAATGAGCAGTTCTTC
TRBV7-2	TRBJ2-5	TRBD2	-	CASAAQRGPQETQYF	TGTGCCTCAGCGGCCCAGCGGGGGCCCCAAGAGACCCAGTACTTC
TRBV15	TRBJ2-5	-	-	CATSRGGGKETQYF	TGTGCCACCAGCAGAGGAGGCGGGAAAGAGACCCAGTACTTC
TRBV19	TRBJ1-1	TRBD1	-	CASSMQGVTEAFF	TGTGCCAGTAGTATGCAGGGGGTCACTGAAGCTTTCTTT
TRBV29-1	TRBJ1-1	-	-	CSVEDSGAGRF	TGCAGCGTTGAGGACAGCGGGGCGGGGAGGTTT
TRBV2	TRBJ1-5	-	once	CASRGANRNQPQHF	TGTGCCAGCAGAGGGGCAAACCGCAATCAGCCCCAGCATTTT
TRBV30	TRBJ1-6	-	-	CAWGQVYNSPLHF	TGTGCCTGGGGGCAGGTGTATAATTCACCCCTCCACTTT
TRBV13	TRBJ1-4	TRBD1	-	CASSSRQGVEKLFF	TGTGCCAGCAGCTCCCGACAGGGGGTTGAAAAACTGTTTTTT
TRBV4-1	TRBJ2-3	TRBD2	once	CASSQDPSGGRAGGPDTQYF	TGCGCCAGCAGCCAAGATCCTAGCGGGGGTAGGGCGGGGGGCCCAGATACGCAGTATTTT
TRBV5-1	TRBJ2-6	TRBD1	-	CASSFTGTASSGANVLTF	TGCGCCAGCAGCTTCACCGGGACAGCTAGCTCTGGGGCCAACGTCCTGACTTTC
TRBV4-3	TRBJ2-7	-	-	CASSQDRGFYEQYF	TGCGCCAGCAGCCAAGATAGGGGTTTCTACGAGCAGTACTTC
TRBV28	TRBJ1-1	-	few	CASSLNRNTEAFF	TGTGCCAGCAGTTTAAACAGGAACACTGAAGCTTTCTTT
TRBV7-2	TRBJ2-1	-	-	CASSADYSDEQFF	TGTGCCAGCAGCGCTGACTATTCCGATGAGCAGTTCTTC
TRBV18	TRBJ1-1	-	-	CASSPRAMNSNTEAFF	TGTGCCAGCTCACCGAGGGCTATGAACTCGAACACTGAAGCTTTCTTT
TRBV5-6	TRBJ2-7	-	-	CASSPRRGGTYEQYF	TGTGCCAGCAGCCCGAGAAGGGGCGGAACCTACGAGCAGTACTTC
TRBV11-1	TRBJ1-2	TRBD1	-	CASSLDAGTGRWYGYTF	TGTGCCAGCAGCTTAGATGCCGGGACAGGGCGGTGGTATGGCTACACCTTC
TRBV10-3	TRBJ1-3	TRBD1	-	CAIRPGEGAQGNTIYF	TGTGCCATCAGACCGGGTGAGGGGGCGCAAGGAAACACCATATATTTT
TRBV5-5	TRBJ2-1	-	-	CASSLAGPSYNEQFF	TGTGCCAGCAGCTTGGCAGGGCCCTCCTACAATGAGCAGTTCTTC
TRBV4-3	TRBJ2-5	TRBD2	-	CASSQGLAGGLQETQYF	TGCGCCAGCAGCCAAGGGCTAGCGGGGGGCCTCCAAGAGACCCAGTACTTC
TRBV15	TRBJ1-1	-	-	CATSSEGLGLDTEAFF	TGTGCCACCAGCAGCGAAGGACTTGGACTTGATACAGAAGCTTTCTTT
TRBV7-9	TRBJ1-4	TRBD1	-	CASSRTTGEEKLFF	TGTGCCAGCAGCCGCACTACAGGGGAAGAAAAACTGTTTTTT
TRBV5-6	TRBJ1-2	-	-	CASTLWRVNYGYTF	TGTGCCAGCACCCTGTGGAGGGTTAACTATGGCTACACCTTC